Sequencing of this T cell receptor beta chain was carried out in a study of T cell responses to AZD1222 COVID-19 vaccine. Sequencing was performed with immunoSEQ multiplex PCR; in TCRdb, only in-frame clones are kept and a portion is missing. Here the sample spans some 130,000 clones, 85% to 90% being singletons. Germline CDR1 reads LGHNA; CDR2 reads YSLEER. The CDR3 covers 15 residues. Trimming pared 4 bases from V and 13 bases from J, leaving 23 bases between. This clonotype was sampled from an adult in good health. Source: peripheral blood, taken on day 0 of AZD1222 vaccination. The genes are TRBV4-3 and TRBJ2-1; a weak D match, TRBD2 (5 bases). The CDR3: CASSPVGSRISGQFF. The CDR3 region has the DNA TGCGCCAGCAGCCCGGTGGGGAGCCGGATAAGTGGTCAGTTCTTC.